These 29 T cell receptor beta chains originate from one sample sequenced in a study of regulatory T cells in long-lasting Graves disease. Building the TCR beta libraries relied on iRepertoire HTBI primers, and CDR3 regions underwent Arm-PCR. TCRdb reprocessed the multiplex PCR reads via MiXCR and lists one record per CDR3 protein. The table shows more than 300,000 distinct CDR3 sequences, with 10% to 15% occurring only once. The time point is: newly diagnosed GD, antithyroid drugs for less than 3 months. Construction of the TCR library relied on RNA isolated from PBMCs. The sample also formed part of further work on T cells in Graves' hyperthyroidism and ophthalmopathy.

The source was peripheral blood mononuclear cells (PBMCs), collected at new diagnosis, from a patient treated with antithyroid drugs. These receptors were collected from a woman aged 18-29 years with Graves disease.

This clonotype has just a few counts. This chain joins TRBV7-6 and TRBJ1-5; D perhaps matches TRBD1 (5 bases). In germline, CDR1 is SGHVS, CDR2 FNYEAQ. Trimming shortened V by 5 bases and J by 4 bases, and 9 bases separated the two germline ends. The CDR3 extends over 13 amino acids. The CDR3 loop is CASSIAGNQPQHF. In nucleotides, the CDR3 is TGTGCCAGCAGCATCGCAGGGAATCAGCCCCAGCATTTT.

This clonotype came up many times. The DNA of the CDR3 is TGCAGTGCTAGATCGGAGGACTATGGCTACACCTTC. It translates to CSARSEDYGYTF. The rearrangement links TRBV20-1 to TRBJ1-2; D unresolved. The CDR3 loop spans 12 amino acids. Trimming took 2 bases from V and 3 from J, leaving 7 bases between them. The germline CDR1 and CDR2 sequences are DFQATT and SNEGSKA (reference sequence).

This clonotype was recorded a few times. The J gene is TRBJ2-5, the V gene TRBV12-3 or TRBV12-4; D is unresolved. The CDR3 has 15 residues. V was trimmed by 2 bases and J by 1 base, leaving 11 bases between them. CDR3 amino acids: CASSLFLGRQETQYF. For the CDR3, the DNA is TGTGCCAGCAGTTTATTCCTTGGACGCCAAGAGACCCAGTACTTC.

This clonotype was recorded at least ten times. The CDR3: CASSPPGGNEQFF. The CDR3 bases are TGTGCCAGCTCACCACCCGGGGGGAATGAGCAGTTCTTC. The genes are TRBV18 and TRBJ2-1; the match to TRBD2 covers 7 bases. V lost 0 bases and J lost 7; bases outside the gene matches: 0. The CDR3 is made up of 13 amino acids. Germline-derived CDR1 and CDR2 are KGHSH and LQKENI.

This clonotype was seen a single time. CDR3 amino acids: CASTERVGGVELFF. The CDR3 DNA reads as TGTGCCAGCACCGAGAGGGTCGGGGGTGTGGAGCTGTTTTTT. The J gene is TRBJ2-2, the V gene TRBV12-3 or TRBV12-4; D is possibly TRBD2 (6 bases). V lost 7 bases to trimming and J lost 10 bases, with 19 bases between them. The CDR3 has 14 residues.

At least ten counts were recorded for this clonotype. The chain couples TRBV7-9 to TRBJ1-1; tentative D call: TRBD1 (5 bases). The CDR3 has 15 residues. Germline-derived CDR1 and CDR2 are SEHNR and FQNEAQ (reference sequence). The V and J ends lost 5 bases and 4 bases respectively, with 17 bases between them. The chain's CDR3 is CASSPRRAGTTEAFF. CDR3 sequence (DNA): TGTGCCAGCAGCCCACGGCGGGCGGGGACCACTGAAGCTTTCTTT.

This clonotype was counted at least ten times. This chain links TRBV28 with TRBJ1-5, with a tentative D call TRBD1 (5 bases). The CDR3 spans 15 residues. Germline CDR1 reads MDHEN; CDR2 reads SYDVKM. Deletions cut 4 bases from V and 5 bases from J, with 15 bases between. CDR3 amino acids: CASSSPGRDDQPQHF. CDR3 nucleotides: TGTGCCAGCAGTTCCCCCGGCAGGGATGATCAGCCCCAGCATTTT. The full variable domain, its missing parts supplied by reference TRBV28 and TRBJ1-5, is DVKVTQSSRYLVKRTGEKVFLECVQDMDHENMFWYRQDPGLGLRLIYFSYDVKMKEKGDIPEGYSVSREKKERFSLILESASTNQTSMYLCASSSPGRDDQPQHFGDGTRLSIL.

This clonotype was counted at least ten times. This chain connects TRBV20-1 to TRBJ1-4; D gene unclear. Germline V gives CDR1 DFQATT, CDR2 SNEGSKA (reference sequence). The CDR3 consists of 10 residues. V gave up 6 bases and J gave up 5 bases, with 4 bases separating them. CDR3 sequence reads: CSAANEKLFF. CDR3 coding DNA: TGCAGTGCCGCGAATGAAAAACTGTTTTTT.

The chain recombines TRBV7-2 with TRBJ2-3, with 8 bases that match TRBD2. CDR3 length: 17 residues. V trimming: 1 base; J trimming: 6 bases; junction bases outside the gene matches: 12. The germline V gene encodes CDR1 SGHTA and CDR2 FQGNSA. The CDR3 protein is CASSLELAGGGLDTQYF. The CDR3 region has the DNA TGTGCCAGCAGCTTAGAGCTGGCGGGAGGTGGGTTGGATACGCAGTATTTT. Supplemented by reference TRBV7-2 and TRBJ2-3, the full variable domain reads GAGVSQSPSNKVTEKGKDVELRCDPISGHTALYWYRQSLGQGLEFLIYFQGNSAPDKSGLPSDRFSAERTGGSVSTLTIQRTQQEDSAVYLCASSLELAGGGLDTQYFGPGTRLTVL.

V usage is TRBV28 and J usage is TRBJ2-1, with D hard to call. V was pared by 6 bases and J by 7 bases, with 10 bases between. The CDR3 extends over 12 amino acids. Germline V gene sequence: CDR1 MDHEN, CDR2 SYDVKM. The CDR3 reads CASSLRPNEQFF. The DNA for the CDR3 is TGTGCCAGCAGCCTCCGACCTAATGAGCAGTTCTTC.

This clonotype was seen ten or more times. The chain combines TRBV28 with TRBJ2-1; no clear D gene. Trimming took off 8 bases at V and 5 bases at J, with 4 bases between the two ends. Per the germline V gene, CDR1 is MDHEN and CDR2 is SYDVKM. The CDR3 sequence is 10 residues long. Written as DNA, the CDR3 is TGTGCCAGCGGGAACAATGAGCAGTTCTTC. The encoded protein is CASGNNEQFF.

A word on this clonotype: A much larger clone lies one base from this, so it may be a read error. The CDR3, as DNA: TGTGCCAGCAGCCCCTCCACGAGAGACCACAAAGAATTTAACACCGGGGAGCTGTTTTTT. As protein: CASSPSTRDHKEFNTGELFF. The V call is TRBV7-9, the J call TRBJ2-2; D is ambiguous. Germline V gives CDR1 SEHNR, CDR2 FQNEAQ (reference sequence). This CDR3 comprises 20 residues. Trimming took 5 bases from V and 2 from J, leaving 27 bases between them.

This clonotype was found many times. This chain connects TRBV3-1 to TRBJ1-6; D is unresolved. The CDR3 totals 17 residues. Looked up from germline, CDR1 is LGHDT and CDR2 is YNNKEL (reference sequence). Trimming shortened V by 4 bases and J by 9 bases, and 22 bases separated the two germline ends. The CDR3 DNA follows: TGTGCCAGCAGCCCGAATCGAGGACCAGTTCGTGTTTCACCCCTCCACTTT. Its translation is CASSPNRGPVRVSPLHF.

This clonotype was found a few times. This chain joins TRBV29-1 and TRBJ1-2, with D uncertain. CDR3 size: 14 residues. Germline CDR1 SQVTM, CDR2 ANQGSEA. Between the trimmed V and J ends, which lost 4 bases and 2 bases, there was a span of 14 bases. This chain's CDR3 is CSVGARGENYGYTF. The CDR3 DNA reads TGCAGCGTTGGAGCGCGGGGAGAGAACTATGGCTACACCTTC.

This clonotype was observed at least ten times. J is TRBJ2-1 and V is TRBV4-3; D gene unclear. V was trimmed by 1 base and J by 4 bases, leaving 5 bases between them. The CDR3 length is 13 residues. Germline assignment: CDR1 LGHNA and CDR2 YSLEER. DNA for the CDR3: TGCGCCAGCAGCCAAGTTCTGTACAATGAGCAGTTCTTC. This encodes CASSQVLYNEQFF.

This clonotype was recorded at least ten times. The chain couples TRBV27 to TRBJ2-7; D may be TRBD1 (6 bases). Trimming cost V 6 bases and J 1 base, with 13 bases left between them. CDR1 MNHEY and CDR2 SMNVEV come from the germline V gene (reference sequence). The CDR3 consists of 14 residues. CDR3 loop: CASRARDTSYEQYF. CDR3 DNA: TGTGCCAGCAGGGCCCGGGACACTTCCTACGAGCAGTACTTC.

This chain connects TRBV19 to TRBJ2-7; 9 bases fit TRBD1. The CDR3 extends over 15 amino acids. With 3 bases clipped from V and 5 bases from J, the junction kept 8 bases outside the gene matches. Germline assignment: CDR1 LNHDA and CDR2 SQIVND (reference sequence). CDR3 sequence: CASSILGQGAHEQYF. CDR3 DNA: TGTGCCAGTAGTATTCTGGGACAGGGAGCGCACGAGCAGTACTTC.

The sample holds a few counts of this clonotype. The V and J genes are TRBV5-6 and TRBJ2-1, with TRBD1 as a possible D gene (5 bases). The CDR3 contains 14 residues. V was clipped by 6 bases and J by 7 bases, with 17 bases between them. In germline, CDR1 is SGHDT, CDR2 YYEEEE. This chain's CDR3 is CASTLGVYGNEQFF. In DNA, the CDR3 is TGTGCCAGCACCCTAGGGGTTTACGGGAATGAGCAGTTCTTC. Supplemented by reference TRBV5-6 and TRBJ2-1, the full variable domain reads DAGVTQSPTHLIKTRGQQVTLRCSPKSGHDTVSWYQQALGQGPQFIFQYYEEEERQRGNFPDRFSGHQFPNYSSELNVNALLLGDSALYLCASTLGVYGNEQFFGPGTRLTVL.

This clonotype was detected many times. The chain is built from TRBV29-1 and TRBJ2-7; a weak D match, TRBD2 (5 bases). Per germline, CDR1 SQVTM and CDR2 ANQGSEA. V was shortened by 6 bases and J by 7 bases, with 13 bases between the two germline ends. This CDR3 comprises 11 residues. The CDR3 loop is CSVEQPGEQYF. The CDR3 coding sequence is TGCAGCGTAGAGCAACCGGGAGAGCAGTACTTC.

The genes are TRBV6-5 and TRBJ1-1; no firm D call. The germline V gene has CDR1 MNHEY and CDR2 SVGAGI. CDR3 length: 16 amino acids. V was clipped by 2 bases and J by 0 bases, with 13 bases between them. Here the CDR3 reads CASSYGQFSMNTEAFF. The CDR3 DNA reads TGTGCCAGCAGTTACGGGCAGTTTAGTATGAACACTGAAGCTTTCTTT.

In its sample, this clonotype was seen many times. V gene TRBV19 combines with J gene TRBJ1-2, with TRBD1 matching 9 bases. V gave up 4 bases and J gave up 3 bases; unmatched junction bases: 3. CDR1 is LNHDA and CDR2 is SQIVND in the germline V gene (reference sequence). This CDR3 is 14 amino acids long. Here the CDR3 reads CASSTGQGYYGYTF. The CDR3 DNA reads as TGTGCCAGTAGTACGGGACAGGGCTACTATGGCTACACCTTC.

This clonotype was seen many times. This sequence joins TRBV27 and TRBJ2-1; no clear D gene. From germline, CDR1 is MNHEY and CDR2 SMNVEV (reference sequence). This CDR3 contains 13 residues. Trimming took 4 bases from V and 9 from J, leaving 13 bases between them. CDR3: CASSSELGTEQFF. In DNA, the CDR3 is TGTGCCAGCAGTTCTGAACTGGGCACTGAGCAGTTCTTC.

There are many counts of this clonotype. The gene calls are TRBV13 and TRBJ2-7; 13 bases fit TRBD2. The V gene end was trimmed by 4 bases and the J gene end by 4 bases; junction bases not matched to a gene: 4. The CDR3 consists of 15 residues. The germline gives CDR1 PRHDT, CDR2 FYEKMQ (reference sequence). The CDR3 DNA is TGTGCCAGCAGCTCCTGGACTAGCGGGAGTTACGAGCAGTACTTC. It specifies CASSSWTSGSYEQYF.

For this clonotype: Given a much more abundant clone one base away, this may be a read error. The rearrangement links TRBV7-2 to TRBJ2-3; the D call may be TRBD1 or TRBD2 (6 bases each). This CDR3 has 15 amino acids. V lost 6 bases and J lost 6, with 19 bases in between. The germline V gene has CDR1 SGHTA and CDR2 FQGNSA. The CDR3 coding sequence is TGTGCCAGCAGTCGTTGGGGGGCTCAAGGGGATACGCAGTATTTT. It is translated as CASSRWGAQGDTQYF.

This clonotype was recorded a few times. The chain uses TRBV11-3 and TRBJ2-7; D remains ambiguous. Per germline, CDR1 SGHNT and CDR2 YENEEA. This CDR3 region has 13 residues. V was pared by 2 bases and J by 3 bases, with 8 bases between. CDR3 protein: CASSLLPRYEQYF. Written as DNA, the CDR3 is TGTGCCAGCAGCTTACTGCCTCGCTACGAGCAGTACTTC.

This clonotype was observed many times. The J gene is TRBJ1-1, the V gene TRBV20-1; 8 positions agree with TRBD1. This CDR3 has 13 amino acids. The germline V gene has CDR1 DFQATT and CDR2 SNEGSKA (reference sequence). Trimming took 2 bases from V and 1 from J; bases not matched to a gene: 0. The CDR3 spells CSARQGANTEAFF. The CDR3 DNA sequence: TGCAGTGCTAGACAGGGGGCGAACACTGAAGCTTTCTTT.

This chain links TRBV4-3 with TRBJ2-1; TRBD2 matches at 7 bases. CDR1 is LGHNA, CDR2 YSLEER, per germline. Trimming removed 1 base from V and 1 base from J; junction bases left unmatched: 7. The CDR3 extends over 17 amino acids. Here the CDR3 DNA reads TGCGCCAGCAGCCAAGGGGTTGCGGGGGTGTCCTACAATGAGCAGTTCTTC. Protein product: CASSQGVAGVSYNEQFF.

This clonotype was recorded a few times. This chain connects TRBV7-2 to TRBJ2-1; 8 nucleotides align to TRBD2. This CDR3 contains 17 residues. The junction had 7 bases not matched to a gene; V was cut back by 1 base and J by 2 bases. Germline CDR1 SGHTA, CDR2 FQGNSA. CDR3 coding DNA: TGTGCCAGCAGCTTAGAGCCGGGGGGGTGGGCCTACAATGAGCAGTTCTTC. Translation gives CASSLEPGGWAYNEQFF.

This clonotype was recorded at least ten times. The chain joins TRBV5-4 to TRBJ2-1; D gene uncertain. This CDR3 is 13 amino acids long. Trimming left V 0 bases short and J 10 bases short, with 11 bases between. The germline gives CDR1 SGHNT, CDR2 YYREEE (reference sequence). The chain's CDR3 is CASSLAYSREQFF. The DNA for the CDR3 is TGTGCCAGCAGCTTGGCCTATAGCCGGGAGCAGTTCTTC.